The text below deals with one T cell receptor beta chain. This clonotype was counted at least ten times. Its antigen remains undetermined. No much larger clone is present one base from it, and per-base qualities are unavailable. The ophthalmopathy patients had moderately to severely active disease, with a Clinical Activity Score of 3 or higher, a NOSPECS grade of 4 or higher, and a disease duration of less than 3 months. Patients were excluded if they had other autoimmune diseases, uncontrolled infections, pregnancy or lactation. Diagnosis was based on clinical symptoms, serum thyroxine, TRAb, thyroid ultrasound and orbital computed tomography. Using Ficoll-Paque density gradient centrifugation, PBMCs were isolated from 10 ml of fresh peripheral blood. Trizol reagent was used to extract the total RNA, and its quality was then checked on an Agilent 2100 Bioanalyzer. For repertoire sequencing, the TCR beta CDR3 regions were amplified from RNA transcripts. The first round of RT-PCR was done with HTBI primers and the Qiagen OneStep RT-PCR kit, and was followed by a second round of multiplex PCR, then size selection and purification. Libraries were sequenced on an Illumina HiSeq2000 using paired-end 100 bp reads. Under the source paper's analysis protocol: SOAPnuke was used for read processing, and reads with adapters, uncalled bases, a mean Phred below 15, or no exact constant-primer or identifier match were discarded. COPE v1.2.5 was used to merge high-quality paired reads. Each unique nucleotide sequence was treated as a clonotype, and MiTCR v1.1 was used to align the clonotypes to the IMGT TRB V, D and J references. The analysis was limited to V-J combinations with a frequency above 0.0001, which together covered more than 99% of repertoires. For each V-J combination, a TCR clonal expansion and chaos score was defined as the ratio of F50 clonal expansion to chaos observed in the TCRdist matrix. Welch's t-statistics and random forest were used to narrow the features down to more than 10 V-J combinations, which were then fed into a naive Bayes classifier. Thyroid-blood repertoire similarity was quantified with the Morisita-Horn index. TCRdb reanalyzed the raw reads on its own, using fastp at Q25 for trimming and MiXCR for clone calling, and kept in-frame beta chains. Every CDR3 protein is listed once, alongside the most common genes and DNA of its rows. The V and J calls reflect TCRdb's pipeline rather than the authors' work. For this sample the table gives about 220,000 distinct CDR3 sequences, of which 20% to 25% were detected only once. The top ten clones comprise roughly 42% of the sample.

The germline V gene encodes CDR1 SGHRS and CDR2 YFSETQ. The CDR3 has 14 amino acids, counting the end cysteine and phenylalanine. The DNA shown is the 42-base CDR3, in frame from base 1. V is cut by 3 bases and J by 7 bases, and the space between the germline ends is 11 bases. These data originate in a study of Graves' ophthalmopathy and Graves' hyperthyroidism (dated by TCRdb to the late 2010s). Study-wide context: Peripheral blood was collected at initial diagnosis, prior to any treatment. The study used signatures of the TCR beta repertoire to tell Graves' ophthalmopathy apart from Graves' hyperthyroidism and to predict which patients would progress to ophthalmopathy. In total, 135 blood samples were TCR-sequenced: under 45 ophthalmopathy, under 80 hyperthyroidism and around 17 hyperthyroidism-to-ophthalmopathy patients. A discovery set of 100 patients (43 ophthalmopathy, fewer than 60 stable hyperthyroidism) was enrolled to explore V-J signatures distinguishing ophthalmopathy from hyperthyroidism. For independent validation, a separate cohort was made up of approximately 18 hyperthyroidism patients plus 17 patients who later progressed from hyperthyroidism to ophthalmopathy. T-cell repertoires of thyroid tissue and blood were compared in about 6 hyperthyroidism patients. Following sampling, methimazole starting at 30 mg daily was administered to hyperthyroidism patients, and high-dose intravenous methylprednisolone was administered to ophthalmopathy patients. For training and testing, the 100 or so patients in the discovery cohort were randomly divided in a 7:3 ratio. Study-wide conclusions, independent of this receptor: Most expanded thyroid clonotypes with frequency above 0.001 were also detected in blood, suggesting blood repertoires may reflect the thyroid immune response. In cross-validation, the 13-signature model distinguished ophthalmopathy from stable hyperthyroidism with about 90% sensitivity and 81.08% specificity, and in the test set the corresponding values were about 80% and 75%. Sample size was not predetermined statistically, and investigators were not blinded to group allocation. In validation, the model predicted ophthalmopathy progression with about 64% sensitivity and roughly 72% specificity; roughly 11 predicted patients were CT-confirmed with GO in a median of approximately 6.2 months.

The receptor chain draws on TRBV5-1 and TRBJ1-6; TRBD1 might be the D gene, on 6 matching bases. This TCR came from a woman aged 45-65 years with Graves' ophthalmopathy. Donor details come from another sample of the same person, matched by shared clones. Material: peripheral blood. The bases read TGCGCCAGCAGCTCGGACAGTCGGAATTCACCCCTCCACTTT. Its protein reads: CASSSDSRNSPLHF.